One T cell receptor beta chain is described in this entry. The sample comes from a study of blood T cells in healthy people across ages. A second roughly 7 to 12 cycle PCR used barcoded and J-beta primers. TCRdb analysed the 5' RACE reads with MiXCR anew, one entry per CDR3 protein. The table records 650,000 to 800,000 distinct CDR3 sequences, approximately 48% of them present only once. The germline V and J ends were trimmed by 1 base and 4 bases, with 13 bases remaining between them. Germline V gene lookup returns CDR1 LGHDT and CDR2 YNNKEL (reference sequence). The CDR3 contains 16 residues. This receptor was obtained from a man aged 55 to 69 in good health. J is TRBJ2-2 and V is TRBV3-1; the D gene is possibly TRBD1 (6 bases). The sequenced sample was blood. DNA for the CDR3: TGTGCCAGCAGCCAAGTTCCGGGACACCTCACCGGGGAGCTGTTTTTT. It specifies CASSQVPGHLTGELFF.